The 13 T cell receptor beta chains below were found in one sample sequenced in a study of shared clonotypes between healthy human individuals. Sequencing was performed with immunoSEQ multiplex PCR; in TCRdb, only in-frame clones are kept and a portion is missing. The table shows around 1,100,000 clones, with approximately 80% occurring only once. The sequencing input was memory CD4+ T cells from PBMCs. The sample's subset: CD45RA-negative fraction. Receptors originate from a young man in good health. Some clones in this sample may be carry-over from other donors' samples.

V gene TRBV27 combines with J gene TRBJ1-1; possible D gene TRBD1, 5 bases. Germline V gives CDR1 MNHEY, CDR2 SMNVEV (reference sequence). Trimming stripped 8 bases from V and 1 base from J, with 14 bases between. This CDR3 is 14 amino acids long. The CDR3 sequence is CASSRGIRNTEAFF. DNA of the CDR3: TGTGCCAGCTCTAGGGGAATCAGGAACACTGAAGCTTTCTTT.

This clone was seen a handful of times. V and J are TRBV2 and TRBJ2-7; D possibly corresponds to TRBD2 (7 bases). The germline gives CDR1 SNHLY, CDR2 FYNNEI. The CDR3 covers 13 residues. Trimming left V 4 bases short and J 4 bases short, with 11 bases between. CDR3 loop: CASSVGGRYEQYF. The CDR3 DNA is TGTGCCAGCAGTGTCGGGGGGCGGTACGAGCAGTACTTC.

This clone came up many times. This chain uses TRBV5-1 with TRBJ2-4, with unresolved D. V lost 0 bases and J 8 bases, leaving 12 bases between the germline ends. Germline V gene data show CDR1 as SGHRS and CDR2 as YFSETQ. The CDR3 spans 14 residues. This chain's CDR3 is CASSLGGRQDIQYF. CDR3 in DNA: TGCGCCAGCAGCTTGGGCGGAAGGCAGGACATTCAGTACTTC.

This clone was seen a few times. Other nucleotide sequences from this sample produce the same CDR3. CDR3 DNA sequence: TGCGCCAGCAGCCTAGGACAGCACAATGAGCAGTTCTTC. Translation: CASSLGQHNEQFF. The genes are TRBV5-1 and TRBJ2-1, with D perhaps TRBD1 (6 bases). Germline V gives CDR1 SGHRS, CDR2 YFSETQ. Deletions cut 4 bases from V and 5 bases from J, with 10 bases between. The CDR3 is made up of 13 amino acids.

The chain employs TRBV28 and TRBJ2-7; 10 nucleotides align to TRBD1. The V gene end was trimmed by 5 bases and the J gene end by 6 bases; junction bases not matched to a gene: 7. CDR1 is MDHEN, CDR2 SYDVKM, per germline. This CDR3 is 14 amino acids long. The CDR3 nucleotides are TGTGCCAGCAGTCAACCGGGACAGGGGTTCGAGCAGTACTTC. Protein product: CASSQPGQGFEQYF.

The J gene is TRBJ2-5, the V gene TRBV6-5; 13 bases line up with TRBD2. The CDR3 spans 15 residues. J gave up 5 bases and V 6 bases, and 6 bases lay outside the gene matches. Germline lookup yields CDR1 MNHEY and CDR2 SVGAGI. CDR3 region: CASRPTSGRWETQYF. CDR3 sequence (DNA): TGTGCCAGCAGGCCGACTAGCGGGAGGTGGGAGACCCAGTACTTC.

The V gene is TRBV7-3, the J gene TRBJ2-3; the D is unclear. Looked up from germline, CDR1 is SGHTA and CDR2 is FQGTGA. The CDR3 is made up of 16 amino acids. Trimming stripped 5 bases from V and 1 base from J, with 16 bases between. The CDR3 region has the DNA TGTGCCAGCAGCCCCCGAGCGAGCGCTCGCACAGATACGCAGTATTTT. Protein product: CASSPRASARTDTQYF.

The rearrangement uses TRBV19 and TRBJ2-2, with D tentatively TRBD1 or TRBD2 (5 bases each). The CDR3 is 13 residues long. Germline assignment: CDR1 LNHDA and CDR2 SQIVND (reference sequence). Between the trimmed V and J ends, which lost 4 bases and 10 bases, there was a span of 13 bases. In nucleotides, the CDR3 is TGTGCCAGTAGTAAGAGGGGAAGAGAGGAGCTGTTTTTT. Translation gives CASSKRGREELFF.

This clone was counted only a few times. The chain recombines TRBV11-2 with TRBJ2-7; D is perhaps TRBD1 (6 bases). The germline V and J ends were trimmed by 9 bases and 0 bases, with 18 bases remaining between them. This CDR3 is 15 amino acids long. Germline V gene data show CDR1 as SGHAT and CDR2 as FQNNGV. In nucleotides, the CDR3 is TGTGCCAGTAACCACATAACAGGGAACTCCTACGAGCAGTACTTC. Translation: CASNHITGNSYEQYF.

This chain uses TRBV29-1 with TRBJ2-1; TRBD2 is a possible D gene (5 bases). CDR1 and CDR2 from the germline V gene are SQVTM and ANQGSEA. This CDR3 is built from 14 residues. Trimming removed 2 bases from V and 6 bases from J, with 14 bases in between. The CDR3 bases are TGCAGCGTTGAAAAGGCTAGCCTGCGCAATGAGCAGTTCTTC. Encoded protein: CSVEKASLRNEQFF.

As for this clone: The conserved phenylalanine or tryptophan is not found at the CDR3 terminus, so this likely reflects a read error. The DNA is left out, because the CDR3 cannot be placed on it with certainty; the CDR3 is given as TCRdb lists it. The CDR3 reads CASSLYRDREHS. The chain combines TRBV6-1 with TRBJ1-5; TRBD1, the D gene given by the table, was not confirmed from the DNA. Per germline, CDR1 MNHNS and CDR2 SASEGT. 12 amino acids form the CDR3, both terminal residues included.

This clone has a handful of counts. The genes are TRBV6-5 and TRBJ2-7; perhaps TRBD1 as D (5 bases). CDR1 and CDR2 (germline): MNHEY, SVGAGI. Deletions cut 0 bases from V and 2 bases from J, with 8 bases between. The CDR3 is made up of 14 amino acids. For the CDR3, the DNA is TGTGCCAGCAGTTACTCGGACAACACCTACGAGCAGTACTTC. This translates into CASSYSDNTYEQYF.

This sequence joins TRBV5-1 and TRBJ1-1; no clear D gene. The CDR3 sequence is 15 residues long. Between the trimmed V and J ends, which lost 0 bases and 0 bases, there was a span of 9 bases. Germline V gives CDR1 SGHRS, CDR2 YFSETQ. This CDR3 reads CASSLGVGMNTEAFF. Here the CDR3 DNA reads TGCGCCAGCAGCTTGGGGGTTGGGATGAACACTGAAGCTTTCTTT.